These T cell receptor beta chains were read from a single sample in a study of TIL therapy for anti-PD-1-resistant metastatic lung cancer. Sequencing was performed with immunoSEQ multiplex PCR; in TCRdb, only in-frame clones are kept and a portion is missing. The data show 5,000 to 6,000 clones, 60% to 75% seen once. Sample: tumor tissue, taken at baseline. The receptors stem from a man between 65 and 80 years old with non-small cell lung cancer. Each CDR3 is given with its conserved first and last residue. D genes are given only for firm matches. For some rows the clone size is stated as once, few or many, or as a class when expanded; others skip it.

clone size	D gene	J gene	V gene	CDR3 DNA	CDR3 protein
.	.	TRBJ1-1	TRBV2	TGTGCCAGCAGTGAACCCTCCGACAGGTCTGAAGCTTTCTTT	CASSEPSDRSEAFF
.	.	TRBJ2-5	TRBV25-1	TGTGCCAGCACCATATCCGGGCGGACCCAGTACTTC	CASTISGRTQYF
.	.	TRBJ1-2	TRBV2	TGTGCCAGCAGTGTAAGCAGAGATTTAGGCTACACCTTC	CASSVSRDLGYTF
.	.	TRBJ1-3	TRBV5-2	TGTGCCAGCAGCTACGACAGTCGGGCTGGAAACACCATATATTTT	CASSYDSRAGNTIYF
.	TRBD1	TRBJ2-5	TRBV30	TGTGCCTGGAGTGCCGGGGACAGGGTCCAAGAGACCCAGTACTTC	CAWSAGDRVQETQYF
.	.	TRBJ1-1	TRBV19	TGTGCCAGTAACCAACTCGGGATGAACACTGAAGCTTTCTTT	CASNQLGMNTEAFF
.	TRBD2	TRBJ2-1	TRBV7-3	TGTGCCAGCAGTTTAGCGGGCCTCTCCTACAATGAGCAGTTCTTC	CASSLAGLSYNEQFF
.	TRBD1	TRBJ2-1	TRBV11-3	TGTGCCAGCAGCTCGGGGACAGGGGGTATGTATGAGCAGTTCTTC	CASSSGTGGMYEQFF
.	.	TRBJ2-1	TRBV27	TGTGCCAGCAGTAGGGGGAGGGGGGATGAGCAGTTCTTC	CASSRGRGDEQFF
.	TRBD1	TRBJ1-4	TRBV4-1	TGCGCCAGCAGCCCGGGGCAGGGGGCGACTGAAAAACTGTTTTTT	CASSPGQGATEKLFF
medium-sized	.	TRBJ1-6	TRBV28	TGTGCCAGCAGTAACCAGAGGGGGGCCCTCCACTTT	CASSNQRGALHF
few	.	TRBJ2-7	TRBV15	TGTGCCACCAGCAGTTCGGACCAACCCTACGAGCAGTACTTC	CATSSSDQPYEQYF
.	.	TRBJ1-1	TRBV6-6	TGTGCCAGCAGTTACTCCACAGTGAACACTGAAGCTTTCTTT	CASSYSTVNTEAFF
few	TRBD2	TRBJ2-3	TRBV5-1	TGCGCCAGCCACGGCGGGGTAGCGGGAGTCACAGATACGCAGTATTTT	CASHGGVAGVTDTQYF
.	.	TRBJ1-5	TRBV6-1	TGTGCCAGCAGCTTACAGTATAGCAATCAGCCCCAGCATTTT	CASSLQYSNQPQHF
.	.	TRBJ1-1	TRBV7-9	TGTGCCAGCAGCCCCGGCCTGACAGGTCCGGACACTGAAGCTTTCTTT	CASSPGLTGPDTEAFF
few	TRBD2	TRBJ2-1	TRBV5-4	TGTGCCGGTGGACTAGCGGGATTCGATGAGCAGTTCTTC	CAGGLAGFDEQFF
medium-sized	TRBD1	TRBJ1-5	TRBV19	TGTGCCAGTAGTATGGGACAGGGGAGCGGTGGCAACAATCAGCCCCAGCATTTT	CASSMGQGSGGNNQPQHF
.	.	TRBJ1-2	TRBV28	TGTGCCAGCAGAGACAGGACCGGCTATGGCTACACCTTC	CASRDRTGYGYTF
.	.	TRBJ1-6	TRBV5-6	TGTGCCAGCAGCTTGGATCTTTCACCCCTCCACTTT	CASSLDLSPLHF
.	TRBD2	TRBJ2-3	TRBV5-1	TGCGCCAGCACCAGGGGGACTAGCGACACAGATACGCAGTATTTT	CASTRGTSDTDTQYF
.	.	TRBJ1-5	TRBV5-3	TGTGCCAGAAGCTTATTGGGGAGGCAGCCCCAGCATTTT	CARSLLGRQPQHF
.	.	TRBJ1-1	TRBV5-6	TGTGCCAGCAGCTTGGACAGATCTGAAGCTTTCTTT	CASSLDRSEAFF
.	.	TRBJ2-7	TRBV11-2	TGTGCCAGCAGCTTGGGACTAAGGGGGGCAGGGAGAGAGCAGTACTTC	CASSLGLRGAGREQYF
.	.	TRBJ2-2	TRBV7-3	TGTGCCAGCAGTTGGACCGGGACCCTGAACACCGGGGAGCTGTTTTTT	CASSWTGTLNTGELFF
few	.	TRBJ2-7	TRBV6-6	TGTGCCAGCAGTTACTCTGTGAGACAGGACGAGCAGTACTTC	CASSYSVRQDEQYF
.	TRBD2	TRBJ2-1	TRBV5-1	TGCGCCAGCAGCTTTTCCGGGACTAGCGGGAGTTCCTACAATGAGCAGTTCTTC	CASSFSGTSGSSYNEQFF
.	TRBD2	TRBJ2-1	TRBV6-6	TGTGCCAGCCTATCTAGCGGGAGGGGGTACAATGAGCAGTTCTTC	CASLSSGRGYNEQFF
.	TRBD1	TRBJ2-3	TRBV7-9	TGTGCCAGCAGCTTAGCCGGGACAGAAACAGATACGCAGTATTTT	CASSLAGTETDTQYF
.	TRBD2	TRBJ2-7	TRBV15	TGTGCCACCAGCAGAGATCGCGGTAGCGGGAACCTCTACGAGCAGTACTTC	CATSRDRGSGNLYEQYF
.	TRBD1	TRBJ1-5	TRBV5-1	TGCGCCAGCAGCATAGGGGACAGGCAAAATCAGCCCCAGCATTTT	CASSIGDRQNQPQHF
.	.	TRBJ2-1	TRBV13	TGTGCCAGCAGCCCTCGGGACTTCGCTAATGAGCAGTTCTTC	CASSPRDFANEQFF
.	TRBD1	TRBJ1-1	TRBV19	TGTGCCAGTACGAATCTCCAGGGGGTATGGGGGAAGGGCACTGAAGCTTTCTTT	CASTNLQGVWGKGTEAFF
once	TRBD2	TRBJ2-1	TRBV19	TGTGCCAGTAGTCCATTACTTCTAATTCCTAGCGGGAGAGGGGACAATGAGCAGTTCTTC	CASSPLLLIPSGRGDNEQFF
.	TRBD2	TRBJ2-2	TRBV7-3	TGTGCCAGCAGCTTAATCCTGGGACTAAACACCGGGGAGCTGTTTTTT	CASSLILGLNTGELFF